This T cell receptor beta chain emerged from a study of naive and memory T cell subsets. Amplification of ligated cDNA took four PCR rounds with SP2 and nested alpha and beta constant primers. TCRdb reanalysed the 5' RACE reads using MiXCR and keeps one entry per CDR3 protein. The sample yields roughly 62,000 distinct CDR3 sequences, less than 10% seen once. V shed 4 bases and J shed 5 bases, with 16 bases lying between them. This CDR3 has 15 residues. The germline gives CDR1 SGHRS, CDR2 YFSETQ. TCR cDNA received a 3' ligated oligonucleotide that carried a UMI. The chain has TRBV5-1 and TRBJ1-5; TRBD1 is a possible D gene (5 bases). The receptor's source is a female donor in good health. The CDR3 nucleotides are TGCGCCAGCAGCCAGACCGGGGCTGGGGATCAGCCCCAGCATTTT. It specifies CASSQTGAGDQPQHF.